This TCR beta chain came from a study of shared clonotypes between healthy human individuals. Study overall: Three plates were used per donor for CD4 naive, three for CD4 memory, two for CD8 naive and one for CD8 memory.

Study-level points and caveats: Sorted-subset sequencing, rarefaction showed, was incomplete despite large depth.

Assay: immunoSEQ multiplex PCR; the TCRdb copy retains only in-frame clones and omits some. The sample has under 1,100,000 clones; around 78% are singletons. Worth noting for this clone: What it binds is unknown.

The donor population consisted of healthy HIV-negative adults with no recent acute infections or vaccinations. This sequence originates from a man aged 18 to 35 in good health. Some clones in this sample may be carry-over from other donors' samples. The sequencing input was memory CD4+ T cells from PBMCs. Subset given: CD45RA-negative fraction.

The CDR3 DNA reads as TGTGCCAGCAGCCCGGGACTAGCTTTCCTCTACAATGAGCAGTTCTTC. Amino acid sequence: CASSPGLAFLYNEQFF. The V gene is TRBV27, the J gene TRBJ2-1, with TRBD2 matching over 9 bases. The V and J ends lost 6 bases and 3 bases, in that order; junction bases with no gene match: 9. Germline CDR1 is MNHEY and CDR2 is SMNVEV (reference sequence). CDR3 length equals 16 residues.